The 27 T cell receptor beta chains below all came from one sample that was sequenced in a study of identical twins. TCRdb itself ran the 5' RACE reads through MiXCR, one entry per CDR3 protein. The sample includes 640,000 or so distinct CDR3 sequences, around 5.7% of them seen just once. Sequenced input: naive T cells sorted from blood. The receptors come from a man between 18 and 35 years old in good health.

This clonotype showed up many times. This chain links TRBV5-1 with TRBJ2-3; D ambiguous. CDR3 length: 16 residues. V was cut by 1 base and J by 0 bases, with 12 bases left in between. Germline V lookup: CDR1 SGHRS, CDR2 YFSETQ. The CDR3 DNA reads as TGCGCCAGCAGCTTGCGACTGTCTACTAGCACAGATACGCAGTATTTT. Translating gives CASSLRLSTSTDTQYF.

This clonotype has more than one count but fewer than ten. J is TRBJ1-3 and V is TRBV6-1; unclear D gene. CDR3 size: 16 residues. With 1 base removed from V and 0 bases from J, the gap between germline ends came to 10 bases. From germline, CDR1 is MNHNS and CDR2 SASEGT. This CDR3 reads CASSEGGVHSGNTIYF. The CDR3 DNA is TGTGCCAGCAGTGAAGGCGGGGTACACTCTGGAAACACCATATATTTT.

This clonotype was seen many times. The chain recombines TRBV12-3 or TRBV12-4 with TRBJ1-2; 9 nucleotides match TRBD1. The V segment lost 6 bases and the J segment 0 bases; nucleotides outside the gene matches: 2. This CDR3 comprises 14 residues. CDR3 amino acids: CASRWTGANYGYTF. The CDR3 nucleotides read TGTGCCAGCAGGTGGACAGGGGCTAACTATGGCTACACCTTC.

This clonotype was observed a handful of times. This chain links TRBV20-1 with TRBJ2-7, with D tentatively TRBD2 (7 bases). The CDR3 contains 13 residues. Germline V lookup: CDR1 DFQATT, CDR2 SNEGSKA (reference sequence). Trimming left V 6 bases short and J 0 bases short, with 12 bases between. The CDR3 loop is CSAKRDTSYEQYF. The CDR3 DNA reads as TGCAGTGCGAAGCGGGACACCTCCTACGAGCAGTACTTC.

This clonotype was seen at least ten times. Here the CDR3 DNA reads TGTGCCAGCAGTCCGACAGGGGGCGGCACTGAAGCTTTCTTT. Translation: CASSPTGGGTEAFF. The chain links TRBV12-3 or TRBV12-4 to TRBJ1-1, with 10 positions matching TRBD1. The ends lost 5 bases at V and 4 bases at J; junction bases unmatched: 4. The CDR3 has 14 residues.

This rearrangement joins TRBV28 to TRBJ1-3; D is perhaps TRBD1 (5 bases). CDR1 and CDR2 from the germline V gene are MDHEN and SYDVKM. This CDR3 region has 15 residues. V lost 5 bases to trimming and J lost 5 bases, with 16 bases between them. The CDR3 DNA reads as TGTGCCAGCAGTGAGCGGGACGGAACGAGAAACACCATATATTTT. Translating it yields CASSERDGTRNTIYF.

In this sample, this clonotype turned up many times. V and J are TRBV5-1 and TRBJ1-4, with a weak D call TRBD1 (6 bases). CDR1 and CDR2 from the germline V gene are SGHRS and YFSETQ. V was trimmed by 0 bases and J by 6 bases, leaving 12 bases between them. The CDR3 has 15 residues. For the CDR3, the DNA is TGCGCCAGCAGCTTGGACGGGGGCAGAGATGAAAAACTGTTTTTT. The encoded protein is CASSLDGGRDEKLFF.

In its sample, this clonotype was seen many times. V usage is TRBV20-1 and J usage is TRBJ2-1; the D gene is possibly TRBD2 (6 bases). This CDR3 has 14 residues. The V and J ends lost 5 bases and 3 bases respectively, with 14 bases between them. Germline V CDR1 and CDR2: DFQATT, SNEGSKA (reference sequence). The CDR3 reads CSAPTDYNYNEQFF. The CDR3 region has the DNA TGCAGTGCTCCTACGGACTATAACTACAATGAGCAGTTCTTC.

In its sample, this clonotype was seen many times. V gene TRBV5-1 combines with J gene TRBJ2-2; D assignment may be TRBD1 or TRBD2 (5 bases each). The CDR3 sequence is 13 residues long. Trimming took off 4 bases at V and 9 bases at J, with 13 bases between the two ends. Germline CDR1 reads SGHRS; CDR2 reads YFSETQ. CDR3 sequence reads: CASSLGERRELFF. The CDR3 DNA reads as TGCGCCAGCAGCCTGGGGGAAAGGAGGGAGCTGTTTTTT.

This clonotype has a count of ten or more. The chain uses TRBV29-1 and TRBJ2-3; D gene unclear. Trimming took off 2 bases at V and 5 bases at J, with 5 bases between the two ends. CDR3 size: 11 residues. Germline V gene data show CDR1 as SQVTM and CDR2 as ANQGSEA. CDR3 DNA sequence: TGCAGCGTTGAAATGGGAGATACGCAGTATTTT. Translated: CSVEMGDTQYF.

Only a few counts were recorded for this clonotype. The chain has TRBV7-9 and TRBJ1-5; weak D call: TRBD1 (5 bases). The CDR3 has 15 residues. V lost 2 bases and J lost 7, with 15 bases in between. Germline-derived CDR1 and CDR2 are SEHNR and FQNEAQ (reference sequence). CDR3 region: CASSLNGAPSQPQHF. In DNA form, the CDR3 reads TGTGCCAGCAGCTTAAACGGGGCCCCCTCACAGCCCCAGCATTTT.

The chain has TRBV12-3 or TRBV12-4 and TRBJ1-1; D gene ambiguous. This CDR3 comprises 16 residues. With 7 bases removed from V and 0 bases from J, the gap between germline ends came to 18 bases. The CDR3 reads CASTLTGPTMNTEAFF. As DNA, the CDR3 is TGTGCCAGCACCCTAACCGGGCCAACAATGAACACTGAAGCTTTCTTT.

In this sample, this clonotype turned up a few times. This chain links TRBV29-1 with TRBJ2-7; D could derive from TRBD1 or TRBD2 (5 bases each). This CDR3 spans 12 amino acids. Germline V gene sequence: CDR1 SQVTM, CDR2 ANQGSEA. V lost 5 bases, J lost 5 bases, and 13 bases lay in between. The CDR3 loop is CSVKRGAHEQYF. The CDR3 coding sequence is TGCAGCGTTAAGAGAGGGGCCCACGAGCAGTACTTC.

The chain has TRBV14 and TRBJ2-2; D not certain. Germline CDR1 and CDR2: SGHDN and FVKESK. V lost 0 bases to trimming and J lost 2 bases, with 13 bases between them. There are 17 residues in the CDR3. Written as DNA, the CDR3 is TGTGCCAGCAGCCAAGATCTTTCCGGTCCCAACACCGGGGAGCTGTTTTTT. This sequence encodes CASSQDLSGPNTGELFF.

The rearrangement joins TRBV12-3 or TRBV12-4 to TRBJ1-5; a possible D gene is TRBD1 (6 bases). Trimming stripped 0 bases from V and 7 bases from J, with 13 bases between. The CDR3 is 15 residues long. CDR3 residues: CASSLAWGGGQPQHF. Here the CDR3 DNA reads TGTGCCAGCAGTTTAGCGTGGGGGGGCGGCCAGCCCCAGCATTTT.

This clonotype was detected many times. In nucleotides, the CDR3 is TGCGCCAGCAGCCAAGACAGCTCCTACGAGCAGTACGTC. Translating gives CASSQDSSYEQYV. This rearrangement joins TRBV5-1 to TRBJ2-7, with D possibly matching TRBD1 (5 bases). The CDR3 totals 13 residues. Trimming removed 4 bases at V and 0 bases at J, with 8 bases between. The germline CDR1 and CDR2 sequences are SGHRS and YFSETQ.

This clonotype was recorded a few times. The chain couples TRBV30 to TRBJ2-1; D gene unclear. V was shortened by 1 base and J by 11 bases, with 9 bases between the two germline ends. Germline V gene sequence: CDR1 GTSNPN, CDR2 SVGIG (reference sequence). This CDR3 comprises 11 residues. CDR3: CAWSAKAQQFF. The DNA for the CDR3 is TGTGCCTGGAGTGCAAAAGCCCAGCAGTTCTTC.

The chain joins TRBV19 to TRBJ2-1; weak D call: TRBD2 (5 bases). Per germline, CDR1 LNHDA and CDR2 SQIVND (reference sequence). CDR3 length: 13 residues. With 3 bases removed from V and 9 bases from J, the gap between germline ends came to 12 bases. This CDR3 reads CASSMSGTTEQFF. The CDR3 coding sequence is TGTGCCAGTAGTATGAGCGGAACCACTGAGCAGTTCTTC.

This clonotype was counted ten times or more. The chain carries TRBV28 and TRBJ1-2; tentatively, D is TRBD1 (5 bases). The CDR3 runs 12 residues. CDR1 and CDR2 (germline): MDHEN, SYDVKM. Trimming took 6 bases from V and 7 from J, leaving 12 bases between them. The CDR3 here is CASSPQGRGYTF. The CDR3 nucleotides read TGTGCCAGCAGCCCCCAGGGTCGTGGCTACACCTTC.

There are many counts of this clonotype. The chain has TRBV6-5 and TRBJ2-7, with 13 bases aligning to TRBD2. Germline trimming cut 0 bases from V and 3 bases from J; bases unmatched to any gene: 8. Germline CDR1 and CDR2: MNHEY and SVGAGI. This CDR3 contains 18 residues. The chain's CDR3 is CASSYSMAGTSGIYEQYF. Here the CDR3 DNA reads TGTGCCAGCAGTTACTCGATGGCAGGGACTAGCGGGATCTACGAGCAGTACTTC.

This clonotype was seen more than once but under ten times. This rearrangement joins TRBV6-1 to TRBJ2-2, with D tentatively TRBD1 or TRBD2 (5 bases each). The CDR3 contains 14 residues. V lost 10 bases, J lost 6 bases, and 18 bases lay in between. Germline V CDR1 and CDR2: MNHNS, SASEGT. CDR3 protein: CATTRAGRAGELFF. CDR3 DNA: TGTGCCACCACCAGGGCGGGTAGGGCCGGGGAGCTGTTTTTT.

At least ten counts were recorded for this clonotype. The V and J genes are TRBV24-1 and TRBJ2-1; D is perhaps TRBD2 (6 bases). The length of the CDR3 is 13 residues. V shed 5 bases and J shed 6 bases, with 10 bases lying between them. Germline V lookup: CDR1 KGHDR, CDR2 SFDVKD. Written as DNA, the CDR3 is TGTGCCACCAGTGTGGGGGGTATCAATGAGCAGTTCTTC. It is translated as CATSVGGINEQFF.

This clonotype came up many times. The chain joins TRBV5-5 to TRBJ2-1, with TRBD2 matching over 7 bases. Losses at the gene ends were 0 bases for V and 4 bases for J; bases not matched to a gene: 7. The germline gives CDR1 SGHKS, CDR2 YYEKEE (reference sequence). The CDR3 covers 16 residues. As DNA, the CDR3 is TGTGCCAGCAGCTTGGTTCGGCTAGCGGTGTACAATGAGCAGTTCTTC. Translated, it gives CASSLVRLAVYNEQFF. Looking up the rest from reference TRBV5-5 and TRBJ2-1 gives the full variable domain: DAGVTQSPTHLIKTRGQQVTLRCSPISGHKSVSWYQQVLGQGPQFIFQYYEKEERGRGNFPDRFSARQFPNYSSELNVNALLLGDSALYLCASSLVRLAVYNEQFFGPGTRLTVL.

This clonotype was observed many times. This sequence joins TRBV7-9 and TRBJ1-6, with D unclear. Germline V gene data show CDR1 as SEHNR and CDR2 as FQNEAQ (reference sequence). This CDR3 spans 14 amino acids. The V and J ends lost 5 bases and 10 bases respectively, with 15 bases between them. CDR3: CASSGGIKDSPLHF. The CDR3 nucleotides are TGTGCCAGCAGCGGCGGAATCAAGGACTCACCCCTCCACTTT. Complete variable domain (other parts from reference TRBV7-9 and TRBJ1-6): DTGVSQNPRHKITKRGQNVTFRCDPISEHNRLYWYRQTLGQGPEFLTYFQNEAQLEKSRLLSDRFSAERPKGSFSTLEIQRTEQGDSAMYLCASSGGIKDSPLHFGNGTRLTVT.

V usage is TRBV12-3 or TRBV12-4 and J usage is TRBJ2-3, with 10 bases aligning to TRBD2. V shed 7 bases, J shed 2 bases, and the junction held 9 bases outside the gene matches. The CDR3 has 16 amino acids. The CDR3 is CASTRRLAGPTDTQYF. The CDR3 region has the DNA TGTGCCAGCACCCGCCGACTAGCGGGCCCCACAGATACGCAGTATTTT.

Many counts were recorded for this clonotype. This rearrangement joins TRBV4-1 to TRBJ2-3, with unresolved D. The V gene's germline CDR1 is MGHRA and CDR2 YSYEKL. CDR3 size: 15 residues. Trimming removed 5 bases at V and 1 base at J, with 13 bases between. CDR3 nucleotides: TGCGCCAGCAGCGAAGTGGGGATCCGCACAGATACGCAGTATTTT. Translation gives CASSEVGIRTDTQYF.

This clonotype was counted ten times or more. V usage is TRBV29-1 and J usage is TRBJ2-2; no firm D call. CDR1 and CDR2 (germline): SQVTM, ANQGSEA. V gave up 2 bases and J gave up 0 bases, with 10 bases separating them. The CDR3 length is 15 residues. The CDR3 DNA sequence: TGCAGCGTTGAATTACAGAACGCGAACACCGGGGAGCTGTTTTTT. Its translation: CSVELQNANTGELFF.